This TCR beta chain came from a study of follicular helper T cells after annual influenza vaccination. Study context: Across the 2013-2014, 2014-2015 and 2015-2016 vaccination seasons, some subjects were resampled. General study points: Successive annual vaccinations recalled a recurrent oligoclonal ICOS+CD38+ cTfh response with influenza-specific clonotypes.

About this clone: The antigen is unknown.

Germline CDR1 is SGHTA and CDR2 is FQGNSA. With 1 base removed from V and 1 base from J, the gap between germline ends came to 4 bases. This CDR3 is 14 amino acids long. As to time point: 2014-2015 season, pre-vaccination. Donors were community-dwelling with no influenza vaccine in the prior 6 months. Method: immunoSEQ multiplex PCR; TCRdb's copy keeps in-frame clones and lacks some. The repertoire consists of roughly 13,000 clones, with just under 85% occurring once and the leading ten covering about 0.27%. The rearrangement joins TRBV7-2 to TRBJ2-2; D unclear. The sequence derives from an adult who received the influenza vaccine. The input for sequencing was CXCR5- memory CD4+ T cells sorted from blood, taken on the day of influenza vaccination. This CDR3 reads CASSLGLNTGELFF. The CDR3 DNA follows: TGTGCCAGCAGCTTAGGACTGAACACCGGGGAGCTGTTTTTT.